These 9 T cell receptor beta chains came from one sample sequenced in a study of cytomegalovirus exposure and HLA in healthy donors. 13 Jbeta primers and 60 Vbeta primers were used for the PCR. The repertoire was sequenced with immunoSEQ multiplex PCR; TCRdb's copy has only in-frame clones and lacks some. The repertoire holds 140,000 or so clones, with roughly 85% as singletons. Sequencing was performed on PBMCs. The receptors come from a woman aged 30 to 39 in good health and CMV-seronegative.

V and J are TRBV6-5 and TRBJ1-4; D gene unclear. CDR3 length: 15 residues. Germline assignment: CDR1 MNHEY and CDR2 SVGAGI. V lost 6 bases to trimming and J lost 8 bases, with 19 bases between them. The CDR3 sequence is CASSRSWGAKEKLFF. CDR3 sequence (DNA): TGTGCCAGCAGCAGAAGCTGGGGAGCAAAAGAAAAACTGTTTTTT.

J is TRBJ1-1 and V is TRBV7-9; D remains ambiguous. Deletions cut 3 bases from V and 0 bases from J, with 8 bases between. This CDR3 contains 14 residues. Germline loops: CDR1 SEHNR, CDR2 FQNEAQ (reference sequence). Here the CDR3 reads CASSLGPMNTEAFF. In DNA form, the CDR3 reads TGTGCCAGCAGCTTGGGCCCGATGAACACTGAAGCTTTCTTT.

This rearrangement joins TRBV7-2 to TRBJ2-2; a weak D match, TRBD2 (5 bases). V lost 0 bases, J lost 0 bases, and 14 bases lay in between. This CDR3 comprises 18 residues. CDR1 and CDR2 from the germline V gene are SGHTA and FQGNSA. The CDR3 sequence is CASSLAGMRATNTGELFF. The DNA of the CDR3 is TGTGCCAGCAGCTTAGCTGGAATGCGGGCCACGAACACCGGGGAGCTGTTTTTT.

This rearrangement joins TRBV30 to TRBJ2-7; D is uncertain. Trimming took off 0 bases at V and 5 bases at J, with 11 bases between the two ends. The germline gives CDR1 GTSNPN, CDR2 SVGIG (reference sequence). This CDR3 is 13 amino acids long. CDR3 DNA sequence: TGTGCCTGGAGTGTCCGTAGTTCCCACGAGCAGTACTTC. This gives the protein CAWSVRSSHEQYF.

This clone was detected once. The CDR3 DNA reads TGTGCCAGCAGCTTAGCCCTTGGTAGCGTGGGCAGCTCCTACGAGCAGTACTTC. This encodes CASSLALGSVGSSYEQYF. J is TRBJ2-7 and V is TRBV11-2, with a weak D call TRBD2 (5 bases). The CDR3 covers 18 residues. CDR1 and CDR2 from the germline V gene are SGHAT and FQNNGV. V lost 1 base to trimming and J lost 0 bases, with 19 bases between them.

The rearrangement links TRBV7-8 to TRBJ2-2; no clear D gene. CDR3 length equals 14 residues. Trimming took 5 bases from V and 1 from J, leaving 8 bases between them. The germline V gene encodes CDR1 SGHVS and CDR2 FQNEAQ. The CDR3 sequence is CASSPTGNTGELFF. The CDR3 bases are TGTGCCAGCAGCCCAACCGGGAACACCGGGGAGCTGTTTTTT.

With regard to this clone: The sample carries other DNA sequences with the same CDR3. This rearrangement joins TRBV27 to TRBJ1-3; 7 bases line up with TRBD1. Unmatched junction bases numbered 2, after V lost 6 bases and J lost 0 bases. The CDR3 has 14 amino acids. Germline V gene data show CDR1 as MNHEY and CDR2 as SMNVEV (reference sequence). The CDR3 loop reads CASRGQSSGNTIYF. The CDR3 DNA follows: TGTGCCAGCAGGGGACAGAGCTCTGGAAACACCATATATTTT.

The CDR3 is CASSEQSTGELFF. CDR3 bases: TGCGCCAGCAGTGAACAGTCCACCGGGGAGCTGTTTTTT. This rearrangement joins TRBV10-1 to TRBJ2-2, with no clear D. This CDR3 is 13 amino acids long. The germline V gene has CDR1 WNHNN and CDR2 SYGVQD (reference sequence). V was trimmed by 3 bases and J by 4 bases, leaving 6 bases between them.

The genes are TRBV2 and TRBJ2-2; D might be TRBD1 (7 bases). Germline loops: CDR1 SNHLY, CDR2 FYNNEI. This CDR3 is 15 amino acids long. V lost 6 bases and J lost 0, with 11 bases in between. CDR3 coding DNA: TGTGCCAGCAGCCGGGGGACAGCGAACACCGGGGAGCTGTTTTTT. It codes for CASSRGTANTGELFF. Combining the CDR3 with reference TRBV2 and TRBJ2-2 gives the whole variable domain EPEVTQTPSHQVTQMGQEVILRCVPISNHLYFYWYRQILGQKVEFLVSFYNNEISEKSEIFDDQFSVERPDGSNFTLKIRSTKLEDSAMYFCASSRGTANTGELFFGEGSRLTVL.